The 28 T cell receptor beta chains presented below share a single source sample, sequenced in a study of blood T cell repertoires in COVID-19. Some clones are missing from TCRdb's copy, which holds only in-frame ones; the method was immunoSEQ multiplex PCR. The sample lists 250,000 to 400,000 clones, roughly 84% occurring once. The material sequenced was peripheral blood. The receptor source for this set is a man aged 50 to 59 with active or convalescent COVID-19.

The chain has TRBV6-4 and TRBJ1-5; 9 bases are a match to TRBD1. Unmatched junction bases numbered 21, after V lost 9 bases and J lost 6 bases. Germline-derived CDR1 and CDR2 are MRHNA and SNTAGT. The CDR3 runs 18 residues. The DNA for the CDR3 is TGTGCCAGGACCCTTAAAGAGTTGCACAGGGGGCGAGGTCAGCCCCAGCATTTT. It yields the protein CARTLKELHRGRGQPQHF.

For the CDR3, the DNA is TGTGCCAGCAAACGGGAGTATCGGAACAATGAGCAGTTCTTC. It yields the protein CASKREYRNNEQFF. The chain has TRBV2 and TRBJ2-1; D is perhaps TRBD2 (6 bases). CDR3 size: 14 residues. Germline-derived CDR1 and CDR2 are SNHLY and FYNNEI. Trimming stripped 7 bases from V and 5 bases from J, with 15 bases between.

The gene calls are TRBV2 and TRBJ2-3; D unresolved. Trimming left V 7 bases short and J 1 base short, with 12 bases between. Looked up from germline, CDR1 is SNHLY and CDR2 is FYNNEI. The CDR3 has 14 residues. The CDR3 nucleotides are TGTGCCAGCAAGGTGTGGGCTCGCACAGATACGCAGTATTTT. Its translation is CASKVWARTDTQYF.

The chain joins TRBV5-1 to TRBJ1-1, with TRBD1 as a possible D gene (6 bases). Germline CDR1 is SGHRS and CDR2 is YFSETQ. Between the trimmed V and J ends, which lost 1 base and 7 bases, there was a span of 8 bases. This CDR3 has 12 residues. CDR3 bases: TGCGCCAGCAGCTTGTCACAGGGTGAAGCTTTCTTT. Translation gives CASSLSQGEAFF.

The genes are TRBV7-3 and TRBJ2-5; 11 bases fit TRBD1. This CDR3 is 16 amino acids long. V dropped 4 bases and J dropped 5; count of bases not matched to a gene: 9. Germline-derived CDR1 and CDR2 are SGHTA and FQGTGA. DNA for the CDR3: TGTGCCAGCAGCTCCCCGGGACAGGGGGGAACGGAGACCCAGTACTTC. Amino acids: CASSSPGQGGTETQYF.

Here the CDR3 DNA reads TGTGCCTGGAGTGTACGTGGCAGGGGGTCCAATCAGCCCCAGCATTTT. Translation: CAWSVRGRGSNQPQHF. The chain has TRBV30 and TRBJ1-5; 7 bases are a match to TRBD1. The length of the CDR3 is 16 residues. Germline CDR1 reads GTSNPN; CDR2 reads SVGIG (reference sequence). With 0 bases clipped from V and 3 bases from J, the junction kept 8 bases outside the gene matches. Full variable domain (outside the CDR3, taken from reference TRBV30 and TRBJ1-5): SQTIHQWPATLVQPVGSPLSLECTVEGTSNPNLYWYRQAAGRGLQLLFYSVGIGQISSEVPQNLSASRPQDRQFILSSKKLLLSDSGFYLCAWSVRGRGSNQPQHFGDGTRLSIL.

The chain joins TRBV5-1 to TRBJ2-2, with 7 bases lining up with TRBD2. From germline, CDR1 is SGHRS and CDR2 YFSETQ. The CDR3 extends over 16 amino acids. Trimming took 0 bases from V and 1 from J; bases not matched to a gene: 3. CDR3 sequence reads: CASSLVASGNTGELFF. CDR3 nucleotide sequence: TGCGCCAGCAGCTTGGTAGCTAGCGGGAACACCGGGGAGCTGTTTTTT.

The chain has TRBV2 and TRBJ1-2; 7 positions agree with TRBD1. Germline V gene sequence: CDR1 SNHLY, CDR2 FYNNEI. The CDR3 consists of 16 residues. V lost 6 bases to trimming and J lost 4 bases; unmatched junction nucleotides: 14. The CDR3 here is CASSRTVGTASYGYTF. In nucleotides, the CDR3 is TGTGCCAGCAGCCGAACGGTCGGGACAGCAAGCTATGGCTACACCTTC.

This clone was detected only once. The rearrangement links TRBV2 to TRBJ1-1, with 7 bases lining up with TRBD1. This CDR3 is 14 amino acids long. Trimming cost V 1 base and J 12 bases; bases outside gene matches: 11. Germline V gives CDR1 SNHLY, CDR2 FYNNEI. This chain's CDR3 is CASSEVQGPSKTFF. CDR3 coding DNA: TGTGCCAGCAGTGAAGTACAGGGGCCCTCAAAAACTTTCTTT.

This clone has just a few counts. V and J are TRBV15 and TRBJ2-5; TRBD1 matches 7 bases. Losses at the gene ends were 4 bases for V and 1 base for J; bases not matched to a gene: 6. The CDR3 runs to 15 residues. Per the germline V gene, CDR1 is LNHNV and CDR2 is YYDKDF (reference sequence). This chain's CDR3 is CATSKATGAQETQYF. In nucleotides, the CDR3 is TGTGCCACCAGCAAAGCTACAGGGGCCCAAGAGACCCAGTACTTC. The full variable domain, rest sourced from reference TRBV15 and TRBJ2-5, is DAMVIQNPRYQVTQFGKPVTLSCSQTLNHNVMYWYQQKSSQAPKLLFHYYDKDFNNEADTPDNFQSRRPNTSFCFLDIRSPGLGDTAMYLCATSKATGAQETQYFGPGTRLLVL.

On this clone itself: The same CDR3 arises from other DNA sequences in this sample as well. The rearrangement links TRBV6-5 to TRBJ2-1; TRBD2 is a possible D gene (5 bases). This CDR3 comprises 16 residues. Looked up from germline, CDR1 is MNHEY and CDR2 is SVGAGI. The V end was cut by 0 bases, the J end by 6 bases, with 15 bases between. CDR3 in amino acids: CASSYSWGENSNEQFF. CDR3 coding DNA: TGTGCCAGCAGTTACTCGTGGGGAGAGAATAGCAATGAGCAGTTCTTC.

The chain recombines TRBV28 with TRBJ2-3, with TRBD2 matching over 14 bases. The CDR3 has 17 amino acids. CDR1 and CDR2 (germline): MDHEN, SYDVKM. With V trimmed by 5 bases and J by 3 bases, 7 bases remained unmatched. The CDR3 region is CASSPRGLAGVTDTQYF. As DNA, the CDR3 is TGTGCCAGCAGTCCTCGGGGACTAGCGGGAGTGACAGATACGCAGTATTTT.

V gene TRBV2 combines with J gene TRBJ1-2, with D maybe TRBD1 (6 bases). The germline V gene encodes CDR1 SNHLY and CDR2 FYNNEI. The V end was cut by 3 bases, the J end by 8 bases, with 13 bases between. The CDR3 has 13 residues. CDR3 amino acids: CASSEGTTRGYTF. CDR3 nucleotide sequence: TGTGCCAGCAGTGAGGGGACAACGAGAGGCTACACCTTC.

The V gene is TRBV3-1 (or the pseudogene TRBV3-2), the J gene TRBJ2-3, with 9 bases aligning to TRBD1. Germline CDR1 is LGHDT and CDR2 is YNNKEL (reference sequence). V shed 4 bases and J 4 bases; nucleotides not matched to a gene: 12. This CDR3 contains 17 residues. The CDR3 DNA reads TGTGCCAGCAGCCGTGGTGGGGGGGACAGGGTTTCAGATACGCAGTATTTT. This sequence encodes CASSRGGGDRVSDTQYF.

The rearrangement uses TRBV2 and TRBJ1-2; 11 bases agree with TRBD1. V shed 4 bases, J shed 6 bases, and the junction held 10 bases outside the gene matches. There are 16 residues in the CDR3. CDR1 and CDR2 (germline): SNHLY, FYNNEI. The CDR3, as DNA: TGTGCCAGCAGTGTGTTCGGACAGGGGGCATTCGATGGCTACACCTTC. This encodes CASSVFGQGAFDGYTF.

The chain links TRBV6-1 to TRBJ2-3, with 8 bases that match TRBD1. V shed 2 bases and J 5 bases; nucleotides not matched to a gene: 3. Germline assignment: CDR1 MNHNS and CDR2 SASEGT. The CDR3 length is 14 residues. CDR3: CASSEFRGLDTQYF. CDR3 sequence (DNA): TGTGCCAGCAGTGAATTCAGGGGGCTAGATACGCAGTATTTT.

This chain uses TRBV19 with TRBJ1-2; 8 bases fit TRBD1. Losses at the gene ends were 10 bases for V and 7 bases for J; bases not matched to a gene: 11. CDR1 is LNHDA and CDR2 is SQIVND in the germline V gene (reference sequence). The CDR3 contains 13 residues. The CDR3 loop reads CATQGARGFGYTF. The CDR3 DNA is TGTGCCACCCAGGGGGCGCGGGGTTTTGGCTACACCTTC.

The CDR3 spells CASRLDWGAAQYF. CDR3 coding DNA: TGTGCCAGCAGACTAGACTGGGGAGCGGCGCAGTATTTT. The chain is built from TRBV2 and TRBJ2-3, with D perhaps matching TRBD2 (5 bases). V dropped 6 bases and J dropped 10 bases, with 17 bases sitting between them. This CDR3 has 13 residues. Germline lookup yields CDR1 SNHLY and CDR2 FYNNEI. Full variable domain (missing parts from reference TRBV2 and TRBJ2-3): EPEVTQTPSHQVTQMGQEVILRCVPISNHLYFYWYRQILGQKVEFLVSFYNNEISEKSEIFDDQFSVERPDGSNFTLKIRSTKLEDSAMYFCASRLDWGAAQYFGPGTRLTVL.

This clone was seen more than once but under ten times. CDR3 coding DNA: TGTGCCAGCAGTGAATCGGCCAGGAGGTCTTCCGAGCAGTACTTC. Translating gives CASSESARRSSEQYF. V is TRBV25-1 and J is TRBJ2-7, with D possibly being TRBD2 (5 bases). From germline, CDR1 is MGHDK and CDR2 SYGVNS. This CDR3 is built from 15 residues. The germline V and J ends were trimmed by 1 base and 6 bases, with 16 bases remaining between them.

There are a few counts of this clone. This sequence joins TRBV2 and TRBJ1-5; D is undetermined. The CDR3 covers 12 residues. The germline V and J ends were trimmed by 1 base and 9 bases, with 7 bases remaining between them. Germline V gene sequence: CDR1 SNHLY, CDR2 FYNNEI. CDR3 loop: CASSEGEGPQHF. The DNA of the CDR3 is TGTGCCAGCAGTGAAGGCGAGGGGCCCCAGCATTTT. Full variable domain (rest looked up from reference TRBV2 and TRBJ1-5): EPEVTQTPSHQVTQMGQEVILRCVPISNHLYFYWYRQILGQKVEFLVSFYNNEISEKSEIFDDQFSVERPDGSNFTLKIRSTKLEDSAMYFCASSEGEGPQHFGDGTRLSIL.

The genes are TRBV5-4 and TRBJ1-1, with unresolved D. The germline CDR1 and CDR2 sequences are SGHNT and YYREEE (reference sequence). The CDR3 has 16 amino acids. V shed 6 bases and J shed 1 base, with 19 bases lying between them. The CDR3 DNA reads TGTGCCAGCATAAATCTCCTCTTGAGGCAGAACACTGAAGCTTTCTTT. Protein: CASINLLLRQNTEAFF.

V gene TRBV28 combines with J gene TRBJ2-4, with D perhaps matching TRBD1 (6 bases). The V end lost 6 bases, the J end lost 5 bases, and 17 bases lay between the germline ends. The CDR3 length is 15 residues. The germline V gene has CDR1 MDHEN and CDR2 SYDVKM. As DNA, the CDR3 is TGTGCCAGCAGGACACGAACAGGGAACGAAAACATTCAGTACTTC. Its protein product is CASRTRTGNENIQYF.

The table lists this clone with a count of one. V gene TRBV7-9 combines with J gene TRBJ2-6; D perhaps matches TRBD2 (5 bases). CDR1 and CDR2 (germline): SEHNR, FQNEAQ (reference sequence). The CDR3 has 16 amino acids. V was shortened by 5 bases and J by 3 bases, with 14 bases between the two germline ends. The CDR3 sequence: CASSKDRGGGANVLTF. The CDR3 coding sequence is TGTGCCAGCAGCAAAGACCGAGGAGGTGGGGCCAACGTCCTGACTTTC.

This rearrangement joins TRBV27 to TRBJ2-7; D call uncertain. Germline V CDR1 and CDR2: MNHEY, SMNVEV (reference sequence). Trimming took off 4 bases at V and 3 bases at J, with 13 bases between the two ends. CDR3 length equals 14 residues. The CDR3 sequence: CASSSLTQYYEQYF. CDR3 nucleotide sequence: TGTGCCAGCAGTTCTTTGACACAATACTACGAGCAGTACTTC.

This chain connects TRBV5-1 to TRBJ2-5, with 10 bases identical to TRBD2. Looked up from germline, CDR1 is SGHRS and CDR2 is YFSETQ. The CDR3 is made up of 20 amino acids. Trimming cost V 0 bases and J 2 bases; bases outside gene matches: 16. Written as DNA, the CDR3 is TGCGCCAGCAGCTTGGCACGGAGGAGGACTAGCGGAGGGGATCAAGAGACCCAGTACTTC. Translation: CASSLARRRTSGGDQETQYF. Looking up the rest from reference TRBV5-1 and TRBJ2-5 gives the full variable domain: KAGVTQTPRYLIKTRGQQVTLSCSPISGHRSVSWYQQTPGQGLQFLFEYFSETQRNKGNFPGRFSGRQFSNSRSEMNVSTLELGDSALYLCASSLARRRTSGGDQETQYFGPGTRLLVL.

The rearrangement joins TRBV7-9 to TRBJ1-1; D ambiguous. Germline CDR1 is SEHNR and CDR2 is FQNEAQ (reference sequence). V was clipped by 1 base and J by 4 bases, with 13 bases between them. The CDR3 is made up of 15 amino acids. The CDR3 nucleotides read TGTGCCAGCAGCTTAGGGGCAGGCGAGGGCACTGAAGCTTTCTTT. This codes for CASSLGAGEGTEAFF.

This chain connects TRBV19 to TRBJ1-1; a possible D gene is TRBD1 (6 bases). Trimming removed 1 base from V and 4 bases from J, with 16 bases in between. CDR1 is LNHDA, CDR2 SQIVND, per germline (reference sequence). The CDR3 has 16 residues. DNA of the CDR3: TGTGCCAGTAGTATAGTTCACAGGGATCAAATCACTGAAGCTTTCTTT. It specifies CASSIVHRDQITEAFF.

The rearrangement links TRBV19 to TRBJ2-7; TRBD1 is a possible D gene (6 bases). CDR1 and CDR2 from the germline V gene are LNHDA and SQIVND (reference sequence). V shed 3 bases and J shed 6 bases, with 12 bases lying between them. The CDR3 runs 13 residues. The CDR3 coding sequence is TGTGCCAGTAGTATCAACAGGGATGGCGAGCAGTACTTC. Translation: CASSINRDGEQYF.